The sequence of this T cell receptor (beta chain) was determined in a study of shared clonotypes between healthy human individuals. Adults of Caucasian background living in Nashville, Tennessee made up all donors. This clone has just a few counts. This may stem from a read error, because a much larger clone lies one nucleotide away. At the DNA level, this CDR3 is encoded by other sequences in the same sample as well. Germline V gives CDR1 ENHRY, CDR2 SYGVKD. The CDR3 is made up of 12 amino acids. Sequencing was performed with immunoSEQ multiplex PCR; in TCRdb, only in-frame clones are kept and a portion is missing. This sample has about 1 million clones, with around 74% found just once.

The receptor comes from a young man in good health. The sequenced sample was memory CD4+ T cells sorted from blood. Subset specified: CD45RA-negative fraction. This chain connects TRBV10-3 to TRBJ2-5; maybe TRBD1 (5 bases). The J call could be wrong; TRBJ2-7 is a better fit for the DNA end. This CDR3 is CAISGTNYEQYF. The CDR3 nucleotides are TGTGCCATCAGTGGGACAAACTACGAGCAGTACTTC.